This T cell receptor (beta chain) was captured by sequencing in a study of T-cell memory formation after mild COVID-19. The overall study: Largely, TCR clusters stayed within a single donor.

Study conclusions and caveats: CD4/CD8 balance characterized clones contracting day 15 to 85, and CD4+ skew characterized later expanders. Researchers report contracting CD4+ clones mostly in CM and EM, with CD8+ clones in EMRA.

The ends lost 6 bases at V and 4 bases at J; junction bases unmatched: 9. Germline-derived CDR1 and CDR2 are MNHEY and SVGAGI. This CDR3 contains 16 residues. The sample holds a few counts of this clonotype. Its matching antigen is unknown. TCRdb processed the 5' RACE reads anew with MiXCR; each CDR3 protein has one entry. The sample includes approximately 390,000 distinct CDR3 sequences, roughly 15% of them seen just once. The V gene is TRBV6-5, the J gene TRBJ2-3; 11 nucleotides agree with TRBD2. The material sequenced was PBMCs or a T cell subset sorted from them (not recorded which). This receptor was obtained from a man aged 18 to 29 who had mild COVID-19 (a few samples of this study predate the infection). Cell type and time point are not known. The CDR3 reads CASSRTLAGGADTQYF. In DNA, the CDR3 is TGTGCCAGCAGCCGGACCCTAGCGGGGGGCGCAGATACGCAGTATTTT.